Listed below are T cell receptor beta chains from one sample, sequenced in a study of blood T cell repertoires in COVID-19. The data were produced by immunoSEQ multiplex PCR, yet TCRdb's version contains in-frame clones alone and is incomplete. The repertoire holds 150,000 to 200,000 clones, with roughly 89% as singletons. The specimen sequenced was peripheral blood. All receptors come from a man aged 35 to 55 with acute or convalescent COVID-19. CDR3s include the opening cysteine and the closing phenylalanine or tryptophan. The order of the fields is CDR3 protein, V gene, J gene.

CDR3 protein: CASSHHQTPRQYF
V gene: TRBV3-1/TRBV3-2
J gene: TRBJ2-5

CDR3 protein: CASSSRTFSSGTSGAQSTF
V gene: TRBV5-5
J gene: TRBJ2-7

CDR3 protein: CAWFGSPNYGYTF
V gene: TRBV30
J gene: TRBJ1-2

CDR3 protein: CASSDTQGGRNSPLHF
V gene: TRBV5-1
J gene: TRBJ1-6

CDR3 protein: CASSFVAGEYNEQFF
V gene: TRBV5-1
J gene: TRBJ2-1

CDR3 protein: CASSIVPGRGSYGYTF
V gene: TRBV19
J gene: TRBJ1-2

CDR3 protein: CASSSAQGANGGYTF
V gene: TRBV7-2
J gene: TRBJ1-2

CDR3 protein: CAIGEGGSYEQYF
V gene: TRBV10-3
J gene: TRBJ2-7

CDR3 protein: CAWSVWAGASGNTIYF
V gene: TRBV30
J gene: TRBJ1-3

CDR3 protein: CASSEVRDTGELFF
V gene: TRBV2
J gene: TRBJ2-2

CDR3 protein: CASRRTGTHEQYF
V gene: TRBV6-5
J gene: TRBJ2-7

CDR3 protein: CASSPPGGNYEQYF
V gene: TRBV7-2
J gene: TRBJ2-7

CDR3 protein: CAWTMDRGNEQFF
V gene: TRBV30
J gene: TRBJ2-1

CDR3 protein: CASSYRGNSYNEQFF
V gene: TRBV19
J gene: TRBJ2-1

CDR3 protein: CASSLPGGVEQYF
V gene: TRBV6-5
J gene: TRBJ2-7

CDR3 protein: CASSLLGTSGWYF
V gene: TRBV28
J gene: TRBJ2-3

CDR3 protein: CASSSRNVDSNEKLFF
V gene: TRBV7-9
J gene: TRBJ1-4

CDR3 protein: CASSLLGGIGTGELFF
V gene: TRBV7-3
J gene: TRBJ2-2

CDR3 protein: CASSSSGQAFEGVFF
V gene: TRBV5-6
J gene: TRBJ1-1

CDR3 protein: CASSSKTDSPLHF
V gene: TRBV5-1
J gene: TRBJ1-6

CDR3 protein: CASSRRIGGGTDTQYF
V gene: TRBV5-4
J gene: TRBJ2-3

CDR3 protein: CATSDADPGLADTDTQYF
V gene: TRBV24-1
J gene: TRBJ2-3

CDR3 protein: CASSLTTATDTQYF
V gene: TRBV7-9
J gene: TRBJ2-3

CDR3 protein: CASSPVARVSLYNEQFF
V gene: TRBV3-1/TRBV3-2
J gene: TRBJ2-1

CDR3 protein: CASSLAGTRGTDTQYF
V gene: TRBV7-9
J gene: TRBJ2-3

CDR3 protein: CASSRGLAGGSGGETQYF
V gene: TRBV18
J gene: TRBJ2-5

CDR3 protein: CASSSMTDSYEQYF
V gene: TRBV6-5
J gene: TRBJ2-7

CDR3 protein: CSVLQGTYEQYF
V gene: TRBV29-1
J gene: TRBJ2-7

CDR3 protein: CAWSKDRGNTIYF
V gene: TRBV30
J gene: TRBJ1-3

CDR3 protein: CASSLRVAGEVADTQYF
V gene: TRBV5-6
J gene: TRBJ2-3

CDR3 protein: CASSPTDMSSGNTIYF
V gene: TRBV9
J gene: TRBJ1-3

CDR3 protein: CASSPRQGRGYTF
V gene: TRBV9
J gene: TRBJ1-2

CDR3 protein: CASSSSFNYGYTF
V gene: TRBV28
J gene: TRBJ1-2

CDR3 protein: CASNGQGEQYF
V gene: TRBV19
J gene: TRBJ2-7

CDR3 protein: CASSDSGITNEKLFF
V gene: TRBV6-5
J gene: TRBJ1-4

CDR3 protein: CASSGGTGVYGETQYF
V gene: TRBV25-1
J gene: TRBJ2-5

CDR3 protein: CASTSLSANEKLFF
V gene: TRBV6-5
J gene: TRBJ1-4

CDR3 protein: CASSGNLAGGPSFTDTQYF
V gene: TRBV2
J gene: TRBJ2-3

CDR3 protein: CASRTGGLMHGYTF
V gene: TRBV6-5
J gene: TRBJ1-2

CDR3 protein: CASSSSGTGAFTDTQYF
V gene: TRBV28
J gene: TRBJ2-3

CDR3 protein: CASSTRGSSYNEQFF
V gene: TRBV19
J gene: TRBJ2-1

CDR3 protein: CASSLAGTGEETQYF
V gene: TRBV5-1
J gene: TRBJ2-5

CDR3 protein: CASSAPSGSSYNEQFF
V gene: TRBV7-9
J gene: TRBJ2-1

CDR3 protein: CASSLVQGMLNTEAFF
V gene: TRBV5-8
J gene: TRBJ1-1

CDR3 protein: CASSYSWVAYSEAFF
V gene: TRBV6-5
J gene: TRBJ1-1

CDR3 protein: CASSKQGELSWEQYF
V gene: TRBV6-5
J gene: TRBJ2-7

CDR3 protein: CASSFRQSTGELFF
V gene: TRBV28
J gene: TRBJ2-2

CDR3 protein: CASGSQGLDSPLHF
V gene: TRBV5-1
J gene: TRBJ1-6

CDR3 protein: CASSREGGNTGELFF
V gene: TRBV6-5
J gene: TRBJ2-2

CDR3 protein: CASSPELGGASGYTF
V gene: TRBV5-1
J gene: TRBJ1-2